This T cell receptor (beta chain) was identified in a study of early T cells in non-severe SARS-CoV-2 infection. About the research overall: Alpha and beta chains were unpaired, from unsorted whole-blood bulk RNA.

Germline V gene sequence: CDR1 MGHRA, CDR2 YSYEKL. CDR3 length: 13 residues. Trimming removed 1 base from V and 9 bases from J, with 7 bases in between. This clonotype was seen at least ten times. Individual cDNA molecules received unique molecular identifiers during library preparation. TCRdb passed the 5' RACE reads through MiXCR, listing each CDR3 protein once. The repertoire includes 25,000 to 35,000 distinct CDR3 sequences, less than 8.5% of them detected once, and about 4% sits in the top ten. The receptor was isolated from an adult who was a healthcare worker with PCR-confirmed SARS-CoV-2 infection or an uninfected control (not recorded which). Sequenced input: whole blood. This chain links TRBV4-1 with TRBJ1-6, with unresolved D. DNA of the CDR3: TGCGCCAGCAGCCAAGGCATCGGTTCACCCCTCCACTTT. The encoded protein is CASSQGIGSPLHF.